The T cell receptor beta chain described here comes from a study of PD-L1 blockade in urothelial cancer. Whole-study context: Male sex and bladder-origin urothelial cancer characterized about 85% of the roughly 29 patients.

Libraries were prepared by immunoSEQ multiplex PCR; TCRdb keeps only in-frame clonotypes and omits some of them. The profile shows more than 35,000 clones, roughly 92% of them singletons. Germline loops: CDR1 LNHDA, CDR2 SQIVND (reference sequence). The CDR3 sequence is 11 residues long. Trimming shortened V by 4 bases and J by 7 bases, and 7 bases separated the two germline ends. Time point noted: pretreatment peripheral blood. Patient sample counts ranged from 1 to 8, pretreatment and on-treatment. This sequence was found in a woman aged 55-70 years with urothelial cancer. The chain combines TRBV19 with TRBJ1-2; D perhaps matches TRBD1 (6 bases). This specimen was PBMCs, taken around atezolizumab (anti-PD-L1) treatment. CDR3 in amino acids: CASSTGVGYTF. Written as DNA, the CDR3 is TGTGCCAGTAGTACAGGGGTTGGCTACACCTTC.